This T cell receptor beta chain was profiled in a study of blood T cell repertoires in COVID-19. Study context: T cells, B-cell-depleted T cells, or PBMCs provided the cDNA or gDNA that served as material.

The data were produced by immunoSEQ multiplex PCR, yet TCRdb's version contains in-frame clones alone and is incomplete. The sample includes approximately 94,000 clones, about 88% of them seen just once. The V gene lost 8 bases and the J gene lost 1 base, with 10 bases spanning the gap. The CDR3 runs 13 residues. Germline V CDR1 and CDR2: MNHNY, SVGAGI (reference sequence). The chain employs TRBV6-6 and TRBJ2-3, with D tentatively TRBD2 (5 bases). The source material was peripheral blood. The sequence was obtained from a woman aged 80 or older with active COVID-19. The CDR3 here is CASGRTRTDTQYF. The DNA for the CDR3 is TGTGCCAGCGGGAGAACACGCACAGATACGCAGTATTTT.